This TCR beta chain was documented in a study of T cell repertoires in cytomegalovirus infection. The sample holds a few counts of this clonotype. Germline CDR1 is SEHNR and CDR2 is FQNEAQ (reference sequence). The CDR3 runs to 15 residues. Between the trimmed V and J ends, which lost 5 bases and 0 bases, there was a span of 12 bases. TCRdb ran MiXCR on the reads and lists one entry per CDR3 protein. The table records some 680,000 distinct CDR3 sequences, 35% of them present only once. Material: PBMCs. The chain has TRBV7-9 and TRBJ2-3, with D uncertain. The receptor's source is a human donor in good health (CMV status not recorded). Some clones in this sample may be carry-over from other donors' samples. In DNA, the CDR3 is TGTGCCAGCAGCCCTATGGGCAGGAGCACAGATACGCAGTATTTT. The encoded protein is CASSPMGRSTDTQYF. The full variable domain, rest sourced from reference TRBV7-9 and TRBJ2-3, is DTGVSQNPRHKITKRGQNVTFRCDPISEHNRLYWYRQTLGQGPEFLTYFQNEAQLEKSRLLSDRFSAERPKGSFSTLEIQRTEQGDSAMYLCASSPMGRSTDTQYFGPGTRLTVL.